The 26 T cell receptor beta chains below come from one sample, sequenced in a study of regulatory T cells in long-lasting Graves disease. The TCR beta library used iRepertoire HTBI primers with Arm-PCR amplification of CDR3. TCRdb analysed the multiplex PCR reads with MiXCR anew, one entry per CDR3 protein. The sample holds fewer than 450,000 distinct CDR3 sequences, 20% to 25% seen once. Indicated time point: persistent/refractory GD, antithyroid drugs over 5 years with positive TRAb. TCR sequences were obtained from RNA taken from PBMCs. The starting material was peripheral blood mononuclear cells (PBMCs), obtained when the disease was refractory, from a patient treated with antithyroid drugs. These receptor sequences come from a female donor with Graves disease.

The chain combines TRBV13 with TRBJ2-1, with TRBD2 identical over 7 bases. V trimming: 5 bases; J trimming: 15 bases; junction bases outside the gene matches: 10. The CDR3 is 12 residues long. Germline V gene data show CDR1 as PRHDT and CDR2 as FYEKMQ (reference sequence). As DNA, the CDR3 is TGTGCCAGCAGCGCGTGGACTAGTGGGTCGTTCTTC. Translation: CASSAWTSGSFF. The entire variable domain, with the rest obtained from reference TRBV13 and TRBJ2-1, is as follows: AAGVIQSPRHLIKEKRETATLKCYPIPRHDTVYWYQQGPGQDPQFLISFYEKMQSDKGSIPDRFSAQQFSDYHSELNMSSLELGDSALYFCASSAWTSGSFFGPGTRLTVL.

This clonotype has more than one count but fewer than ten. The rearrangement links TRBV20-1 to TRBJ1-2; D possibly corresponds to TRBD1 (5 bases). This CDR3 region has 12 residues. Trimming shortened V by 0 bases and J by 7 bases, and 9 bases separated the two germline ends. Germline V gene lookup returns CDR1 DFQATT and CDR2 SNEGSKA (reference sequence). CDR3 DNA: TGCAGTGCTAGAGACAGGGTACGTGGCTACACCTTC. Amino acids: CSARDRVRGYTF.

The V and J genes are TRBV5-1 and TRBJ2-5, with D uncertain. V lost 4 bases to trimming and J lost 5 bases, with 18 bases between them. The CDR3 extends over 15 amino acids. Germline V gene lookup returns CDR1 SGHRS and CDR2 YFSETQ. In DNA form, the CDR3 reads TGCGCCAGCAGCAACAACCCACCAAGGAGTGAGACCCAGTACTTC. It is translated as CASSNNPPRSETQYF.

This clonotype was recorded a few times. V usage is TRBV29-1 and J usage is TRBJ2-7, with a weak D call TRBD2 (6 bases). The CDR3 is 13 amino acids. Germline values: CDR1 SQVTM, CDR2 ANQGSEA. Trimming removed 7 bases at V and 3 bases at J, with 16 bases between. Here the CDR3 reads CSARGRSYYEQYF. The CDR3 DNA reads TGCAGCGCCCGGGGGAGAAGTTACTACGAGCAGTACTTC.

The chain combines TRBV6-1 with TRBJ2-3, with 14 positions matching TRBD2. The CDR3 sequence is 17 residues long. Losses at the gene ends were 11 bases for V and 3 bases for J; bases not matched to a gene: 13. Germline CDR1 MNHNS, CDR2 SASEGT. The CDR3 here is CAVKKPGLAGETDTQYF. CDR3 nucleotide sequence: TGTGCCGTAAAAAAGCCGGGACTAGCGGGAGAGACAGATACGCAGTATTTT.

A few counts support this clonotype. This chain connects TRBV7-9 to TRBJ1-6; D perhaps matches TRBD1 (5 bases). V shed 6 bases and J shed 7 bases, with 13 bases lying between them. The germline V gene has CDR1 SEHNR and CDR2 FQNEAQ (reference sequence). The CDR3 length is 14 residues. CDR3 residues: CASSSGTPNSPLHF. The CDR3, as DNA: TGTGCCAGCAGTTCCGGGACGCCCAATTCACCCCTCCACTTT.

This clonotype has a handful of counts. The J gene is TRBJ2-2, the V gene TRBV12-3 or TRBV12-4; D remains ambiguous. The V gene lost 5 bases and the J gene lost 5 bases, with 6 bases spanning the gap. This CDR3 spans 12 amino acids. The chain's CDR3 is CASSDQTGELFF. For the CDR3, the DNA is TGTGCCAGCAGTGACCAGACCGGGGAGCTGTTTTTT.

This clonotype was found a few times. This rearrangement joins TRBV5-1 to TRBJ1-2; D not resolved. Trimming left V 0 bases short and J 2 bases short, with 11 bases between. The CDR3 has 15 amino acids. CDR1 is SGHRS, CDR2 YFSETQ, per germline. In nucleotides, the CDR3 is TGCGCCAGCAGCTTGGAAACCAACCGAAACTATGGCTACACCTTC. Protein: CASSLETNRNYGYTF.

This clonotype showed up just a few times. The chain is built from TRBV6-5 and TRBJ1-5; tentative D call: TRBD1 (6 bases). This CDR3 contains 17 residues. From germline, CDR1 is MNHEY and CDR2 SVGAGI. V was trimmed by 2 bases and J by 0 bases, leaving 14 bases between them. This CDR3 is CASSYAVGQYSNQPQHF. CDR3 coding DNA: TGTGCCAGCAGTTACGCCGTTGGACAGTATAGCAATCAGCCCCAGCATTTT.

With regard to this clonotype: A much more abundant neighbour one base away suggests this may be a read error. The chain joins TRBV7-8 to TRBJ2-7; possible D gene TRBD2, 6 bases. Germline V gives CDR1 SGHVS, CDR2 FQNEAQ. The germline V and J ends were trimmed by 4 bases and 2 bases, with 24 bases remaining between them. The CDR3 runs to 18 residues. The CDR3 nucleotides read TGTGCCAGCAGCTCACGGGAGAGGGGTAGCGCCTACCCCTACGAGCAGTACTTC. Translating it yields CASSSRERGSAYPYEQYF. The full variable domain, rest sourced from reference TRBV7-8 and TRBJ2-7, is GAGVSQSPRYKVAKRGQDVALRCDPISGHVSLFWYQQALGQGPEFLTYFQNEAQLDKSGLPSDRFFAERPEGSVSTLKIQRTQQEDSAVYLCASSSRERGSAYPYEQYFGPGTRLTVT.

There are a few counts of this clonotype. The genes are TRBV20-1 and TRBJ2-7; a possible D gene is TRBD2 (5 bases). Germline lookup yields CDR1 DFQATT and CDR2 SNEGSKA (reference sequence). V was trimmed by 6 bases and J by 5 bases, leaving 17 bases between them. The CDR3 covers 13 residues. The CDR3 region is CSALDPLVHEQYF. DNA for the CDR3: TGCAGTGCACTAGATCCCCTAGTCCACGAGCAGTACTTC.

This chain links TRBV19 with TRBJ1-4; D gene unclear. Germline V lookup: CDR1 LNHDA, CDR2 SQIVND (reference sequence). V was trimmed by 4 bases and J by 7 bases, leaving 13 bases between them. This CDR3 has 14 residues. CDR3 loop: CASSTGRFSEKLFF. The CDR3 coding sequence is TGTGCCAGTAGTACTGGGCGTTTCAGTGAAAAACTGTTTTTT.

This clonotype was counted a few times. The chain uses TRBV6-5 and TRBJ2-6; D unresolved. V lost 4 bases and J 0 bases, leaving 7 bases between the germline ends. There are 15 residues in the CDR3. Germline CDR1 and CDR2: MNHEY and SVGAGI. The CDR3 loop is CASSLDNSGANVLTF. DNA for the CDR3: TGTGCCAGCAGTTTAGACAACTCTGGGGCCAACGTCCTGACTTTC.

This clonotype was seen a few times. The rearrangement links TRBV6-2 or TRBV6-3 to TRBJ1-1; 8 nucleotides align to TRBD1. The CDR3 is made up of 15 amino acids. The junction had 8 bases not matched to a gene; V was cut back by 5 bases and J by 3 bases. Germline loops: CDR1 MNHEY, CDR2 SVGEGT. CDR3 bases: TGTGCCAGCAGTCGTACAGGGGGAGGGGACACTGAAGCTTTCTTT. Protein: CASSRTGGGDTEAFF.

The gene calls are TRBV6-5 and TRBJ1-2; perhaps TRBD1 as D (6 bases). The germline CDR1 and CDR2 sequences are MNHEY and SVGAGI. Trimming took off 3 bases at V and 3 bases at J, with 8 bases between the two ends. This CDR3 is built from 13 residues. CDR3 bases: TGTGCCAGCAGTTATGCAGGGGACTATGGCTACACCTTC. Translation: CASSYAGDYGYTF.

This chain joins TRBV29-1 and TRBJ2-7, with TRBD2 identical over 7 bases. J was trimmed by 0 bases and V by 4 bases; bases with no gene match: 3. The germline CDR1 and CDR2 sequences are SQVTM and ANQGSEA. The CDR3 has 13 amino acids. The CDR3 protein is CSVGGGSSYEQYF. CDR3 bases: TGCAGCGTTGGGGGCGGGAGCTCCTACGAGCAGTACTTC.

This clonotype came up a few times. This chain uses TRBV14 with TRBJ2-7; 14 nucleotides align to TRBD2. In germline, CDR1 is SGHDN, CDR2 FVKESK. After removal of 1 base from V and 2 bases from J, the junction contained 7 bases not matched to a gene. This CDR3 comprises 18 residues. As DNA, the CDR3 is TGTGCCAGCAGCCAAGGACTAGCGGGAGGGATCATTGCCTACGAGCAGTACTTC. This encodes CASSQGLAGGIIAYEQYF.

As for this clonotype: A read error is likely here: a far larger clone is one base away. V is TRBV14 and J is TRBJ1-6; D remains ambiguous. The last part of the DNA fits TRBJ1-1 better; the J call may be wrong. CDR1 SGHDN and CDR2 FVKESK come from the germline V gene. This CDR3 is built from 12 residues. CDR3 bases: TGTGCCAGCAGCCAAGATAACGCTGAAGCTTTCTTT. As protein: CASSQDNAEAFF.

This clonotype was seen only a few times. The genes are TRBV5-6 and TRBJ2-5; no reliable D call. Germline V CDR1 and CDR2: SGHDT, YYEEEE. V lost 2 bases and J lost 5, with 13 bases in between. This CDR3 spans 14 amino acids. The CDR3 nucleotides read TGTGCCAGCAGCTTTGTAGGGCGGTCGGAGACCCAGTACTTC. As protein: CASSFVGRSETQYF.

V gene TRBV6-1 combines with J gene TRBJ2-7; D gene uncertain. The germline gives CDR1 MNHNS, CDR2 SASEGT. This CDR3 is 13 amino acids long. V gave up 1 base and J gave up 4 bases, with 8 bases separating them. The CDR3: CASSEGAVYEQYF. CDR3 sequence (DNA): TGTGCCAGCAGTGAAGGGGCAGTTTACGAGCAGTACTTC.

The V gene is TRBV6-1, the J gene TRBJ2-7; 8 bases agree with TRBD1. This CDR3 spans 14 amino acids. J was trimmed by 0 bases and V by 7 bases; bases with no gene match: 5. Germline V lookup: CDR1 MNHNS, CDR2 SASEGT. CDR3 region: CASNPGQGSYEQYF. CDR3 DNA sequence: TGTGCCAGCAACCCAGGACAGGGCTCCTACGAGCAGTACTTC.

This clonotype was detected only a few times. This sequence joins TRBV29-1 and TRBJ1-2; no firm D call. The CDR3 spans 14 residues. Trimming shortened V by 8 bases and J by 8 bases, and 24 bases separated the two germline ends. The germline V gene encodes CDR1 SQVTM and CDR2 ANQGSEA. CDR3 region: CSTPWPNHRWGYTF. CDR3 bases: TGCAGCACCCCTTGGCCGAACCACCGATGGGGCTACACCTTC.

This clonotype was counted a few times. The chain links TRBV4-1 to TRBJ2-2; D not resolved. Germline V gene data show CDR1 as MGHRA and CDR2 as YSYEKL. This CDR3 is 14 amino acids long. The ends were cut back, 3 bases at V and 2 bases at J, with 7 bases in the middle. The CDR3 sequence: CASSHGPNTGELFF. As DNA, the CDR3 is TGCGCCAGCAGCCACGGACCAAACACCGGGGAGCTGTTTTTT.

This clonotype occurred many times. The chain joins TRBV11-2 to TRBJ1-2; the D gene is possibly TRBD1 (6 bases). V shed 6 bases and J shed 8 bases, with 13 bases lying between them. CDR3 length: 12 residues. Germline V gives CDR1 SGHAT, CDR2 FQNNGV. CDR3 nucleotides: TGTGCCAGCAGGAGGGGGGGGCGCGGCTACACCTTC. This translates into CASRRGGRGYTF.

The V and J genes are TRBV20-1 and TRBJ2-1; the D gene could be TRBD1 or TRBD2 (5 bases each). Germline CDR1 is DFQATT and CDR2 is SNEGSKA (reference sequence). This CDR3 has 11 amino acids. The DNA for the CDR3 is TGCGGCCAGGGAACTAGCAATGAGCAGTTCTTC. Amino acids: CGQGTSNEQFF.

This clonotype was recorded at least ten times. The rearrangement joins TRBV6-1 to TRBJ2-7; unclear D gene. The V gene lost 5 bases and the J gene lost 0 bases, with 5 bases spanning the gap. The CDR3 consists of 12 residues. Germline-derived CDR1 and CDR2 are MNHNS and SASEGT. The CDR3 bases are TGTGCCAGCAGTCCGCACTCCTACGAGCAGTACTTC. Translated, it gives CASSPHSYEQYF.